This T cell receptor (beta chain) appears in the sequencing data of a study of beta chain features in type 1 diabetes. Regarding the study as a whole: In all four CD4+ subsets, TCRB CDR3 length was significantly, moderately reduced in type 1 diabetes.

Expressed TCRB transcripts were sequenced after all isolated RNA was converted to cDNA. Data came from immunoSEQ multiplex PCR; TCRdb stores just in-frame clones and leaves some out. Found here are about 700,000 clones, roughly 13% of them singletons; the top ten hold 0.02% to 0.025%. There are a few counts of this clone. Its target is unknown. This CDR3 comprises 12 residues. Per the germline V gene, CDR1 is MNHNY and CDR2 is SVGAGI (reference sequence). V was shortened by 0 bases and J by 8 bases, with 5 bases between the two germline ends. It was via CD45RO/CCR7/CD25/CD127/CD95/CD27 that CD4+ naive, central memory, regulatory and stem cell-like memory cells were sorted.

This clonotype originated in a man aged 18-30 years with type 1 diabetes. The chain uses TRBV6-6 and TRBJ2-4; possibly TRBD1 for D (5 bases). The sequenced sample was naive CD4+ T cells from blood. This chain's CDR3 is CASSYSTDIQYF. CDR3 in DNA: TGTGCCAGCAGTTACTCGACAGACATTCAGTACTTC.